This T cell receptor (beta chain) was sequenced in a study of T cell responses to AZD1222 COVID-19 vaccine (dated by TCRdb to the early 2020s). The study in broad terms: AZD1222 recipients with second doses at about 4 weeks or about 12 weeks were pooled, because spike-specific TCR depth and breadth did not differ between schedules. TCR sequencing covered fewer than 250 trial participants: nearly 210 given two doses of AZD1222 and 26 given two doses of MenACWY control vaccine. Trial participants were enrolled by age into 18-55, 56-69 and 70-plus year subgroups, with 148, 28 and 57 TCR-sequenced participants respectively.

The CDR3 regions of human TCRbeta chains were analyzed by immunosequencing. On the study's bioinformatics: TCRs in the repertoires were compared against a reference library of SARS-CoV-2-specific TCRs that had been generated with the MIRA antigen-specificity platform. Breadth meant the fraction of unique TCRs that were SARS-CoV-2-associated, whereas depth meant the fraction of total T cells that were SARS-CoV-2-associated. Using the MIRA data, every spike-specific TCR was mapped to the spike region that the TCR reacted to and assigned to either a CD4 or a CD8 class. Log10-transformed breadth and depth values were compared by one-way ANOVA with Sidak's multiple comparisons tests. The immuneACCESS repertoire file appears here via TCRdb, limited to in-frame rearrangements. These files lack a portion of the clones; in checked studies, under half of the deficit traces to unresolved V genes, and the cause of the others is not known. That table furnishes V, J and clone size, whereas the DNA furnished D and trimming. The sample table records about 140,000 clones; 80% to 90% of these occur just once. The ten largest clonotypes hold 2.5% to 3.5% of the sample.

This specimen's time point label, per the study, means: baseline before first vaccination. Samples from vaccinated people were obtained from the UK trials COV001 and COV002, which included a single-blind randomized controlled phase 2/3 trial of AZD1222 (ChAdOx1 nCoV-19) in healthy adults. For TCRbeta chain sequencing, PBMC samples were collected from trial participants at day 0 and at day 28 after the second dose. Comment on this clone: The specificity of this receptor is unknown. Base-call qualities are not available, and no considerably larger clone is one nucleotide away.

Findings and caveats that apply to the study as a whole: Most participants were white British and females outnumbered males, and the authors suggested that clonal diversity may have been underestimated. Because no day 14 peak-response samples were available, the repertoires could be characterized only after the peak T cell response. The whole spike protein was spanned by vaccine-associated CD4 TCRs, and dominant responses were seen in regions 160-218 and 743-854. Conclusions about previously exposed vaccinees were limited because only six AZD1222 recipients were SARS-CoV-2 seropositive at baseline. Reportedly, almost half of the unique spike-specific TCRs recognized epitopes lying outside the regions that are mutated in the B.1.351 and B.1.1.7 variants. In the small 56-69-year group, the increase in depth fell short of significance, most likely because of low power. Spike-specific TCR breadth and depth rose significantly after two AZD1222 doses compared with day 0 and with MenACWY recipients.

CDR1 and CDR2 were assigned from the germline V gene (reference sequence) as WNHNN and SYGVQD. The V and J ends are trimmed by 0 bases and 0 bases, leaving 6 bases between them. Reading from cysteine to phenylalanine, the CDR3 counts 15 amino acids. Just CDR3 DNA is preserved here, 45 bases in frame from base 1. Sample: peripheral blood, taken on day 0 of AZD1222 vaccination. This sequence originates from an adult in good health. The sequence is built from TRBV10-1 and TRBJ1-3; a confident D gene designation cannot be given. At the DNA level, the sequence is TGCGCCAGCAGTGAGTCGAGGGACTCTGGAAACACCATATATTTT. This codes for CASSESRDSGNTIYF.